This T cell receptor (beta chain) came from a study of T cells in Graves' hyperthyroidism and ophthalmopathy. Study in general: The authors collected peripheral blood at initial diagnosis, before any treatment. Study conclusions and caveats: Most clonotypes expanded in the thyroid (above 0.001) were also present in blood.

This clonotype was seen only once. The target antigen is unknown. RNA transcripts provided the source from which TCR beta CDR3 regions were amplified. The TCR CDR3 was amplified in a first-round RT-PCR using the HTBI primer set. TCRdb fed the multiplex PCR reads into MiXCR, producing one record per CDR3 protein. This sample has about half a million distinct CDR3 sequences, with less than 25% found just once. The CDR3 is 12 amino acids. V lost 8 bases, J lost 2 bases, and 10 bases lay in between. CDR1 and CDR2 from the germline V gene are MDHEN and SYDVKM. This receptor was obtained from a woman aged 25-40 years with Graves' ophthalmopathy. V and J are TRBV28 and TRBJ2-7, with a possible D match to TRBD2 (5 bases). The material sequenced was blood. The CDR3 DNA is TGTGCCAGCGGGGAGACTGCCTACGAGCAGTACTTC. Protein sequence: CASGETAYEQYF.